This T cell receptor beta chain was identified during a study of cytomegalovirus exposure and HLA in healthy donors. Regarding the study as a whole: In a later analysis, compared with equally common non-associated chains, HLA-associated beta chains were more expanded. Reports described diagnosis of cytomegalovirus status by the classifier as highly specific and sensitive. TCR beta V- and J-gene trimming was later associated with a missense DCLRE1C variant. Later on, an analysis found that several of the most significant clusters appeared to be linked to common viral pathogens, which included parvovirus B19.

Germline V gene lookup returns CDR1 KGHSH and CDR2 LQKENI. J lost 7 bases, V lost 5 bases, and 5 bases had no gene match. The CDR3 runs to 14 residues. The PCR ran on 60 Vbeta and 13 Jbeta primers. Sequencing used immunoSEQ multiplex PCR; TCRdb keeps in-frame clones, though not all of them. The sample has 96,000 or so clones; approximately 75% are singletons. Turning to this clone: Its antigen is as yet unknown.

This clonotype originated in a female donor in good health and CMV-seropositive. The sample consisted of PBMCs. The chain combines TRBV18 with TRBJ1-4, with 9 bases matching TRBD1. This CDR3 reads CASSSGQGSEKLFF. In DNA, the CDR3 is TGTGCCAGCTCATCGGGACAGGGAAGTGAAAAACTGTTTTTT.